The source of this T cell receptor (beta chain) is a study of control samples from healthy donors and cancer patients. Clones were sequenced by immunoSEQ multiplex PCR, and TCRdb holds only the in-frame ones, with some missing. Among roughly 69,000 clones listed, approximately 83% were seen once. The source material was blood. The clonotype originates from a man between 60 and 70 years old in good health.

DNA for the CDR3: TGTGCCAGCAGTTCCCCAGGGGCGCTGGTATACGAAGCTTTCTTT. This translates into CASSSPGALVYEAFF. The chain has TRBV27 and TRBJ1-1; TRBD1 is a possible D gene (6 bases). Between the trimmed V and J ends, which lost 4 bases and 8 bases, there was a span of 20 bases. Germline V lookup: CDR1 MNHEY, CDR2 SMNVEV (reference sequence). This CDR3 has 15 amino acids.